The clone carrying this T cell receptor beta chain was seen only a few times. The target antigen is unknown. The sample originates from a study of vaccination effects on CD4 cells after COVID-19. Study-wide results and limits: Marked clonal contraction of infection- and vaccine-induced clones was seen late after vaccination.

Expansion of antigen-specific CD4+ T cells with viral peptide pools was carried out by the ViraFEST assay before sequencing. The culture ran for roughly ten days before CD4+ T cells were isolated. Two doses of BNT162b2 or mRNA-1273 vaccine were administered to participants. Vaccinated participants had no history of SARS-CoV-2 infection and tested negative for nucleocapsid antibodies. With about 9.8 ug/ml peptides and about 9.5 IU/ml IL-2, approximately 2.1 million PBMC per well were cultured. On both days 3 and 7, half of the culture medium was replaced with IL-2 medium. Clones were sequenced by immunoSEQ multiplex PCR, and TCRdb holds only the in-frame ones, with some missing. The sample consists of fewer than 25,000 clones, about 73% of them appearing once. V dropped 2 bases and J dropped 6 bases, with 23 bases sitting between them. CDR3 size: 17 residues. Looked up from germline, CDR1 is MGHRA and CDR2 is YSYEKL.

The chain uses TRBV4-1 and TRBJ2-7; D may be TRBD1 (6 bases). The TCR sequence derives from a human donor who received a COVID-19 vaccine. The sample consisted of CD4+ T cells from PBMCs cultured with SARS-CoV-2 spike peptides, taken after COVID-19 vaccination. CDR3 region: CASSQSIFKGQDLEQYF. In DNA, the CDR3 is TGCGCCAGCAGCCAATCCATCTTCAAGGGACAAGATCTCGAGCAGTACTTC.